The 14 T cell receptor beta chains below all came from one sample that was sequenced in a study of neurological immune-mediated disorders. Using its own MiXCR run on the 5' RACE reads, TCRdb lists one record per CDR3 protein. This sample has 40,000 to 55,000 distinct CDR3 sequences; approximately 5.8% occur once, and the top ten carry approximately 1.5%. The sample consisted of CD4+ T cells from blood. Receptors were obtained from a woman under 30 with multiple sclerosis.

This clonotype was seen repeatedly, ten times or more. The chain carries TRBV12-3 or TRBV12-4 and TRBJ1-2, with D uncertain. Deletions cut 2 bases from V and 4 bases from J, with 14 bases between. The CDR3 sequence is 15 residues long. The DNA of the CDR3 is TGTGCCAGCAGTTTAAACGGCGGCTCGGTCTATGGCTACACCTTC. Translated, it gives CASSLNGGSVYGYTF.

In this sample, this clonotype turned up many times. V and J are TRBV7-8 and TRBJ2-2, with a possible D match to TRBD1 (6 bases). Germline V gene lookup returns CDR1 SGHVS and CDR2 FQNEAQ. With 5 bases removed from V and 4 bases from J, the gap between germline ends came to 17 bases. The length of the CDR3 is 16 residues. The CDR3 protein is CASSRSVGARTGELFF. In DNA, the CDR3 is TGTGCCAGCAGCCGCAGCGTGGGGGCGCGCACCGGGGAGCTGTTTTTT.

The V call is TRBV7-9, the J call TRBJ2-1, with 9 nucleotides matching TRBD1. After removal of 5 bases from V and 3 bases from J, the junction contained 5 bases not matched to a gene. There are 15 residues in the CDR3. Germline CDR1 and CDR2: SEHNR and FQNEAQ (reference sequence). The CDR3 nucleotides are TGTGCCAGCAGCCACCGGGACAGGGACTACAATGAGCAGTTCTTC. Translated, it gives CASSHRDRDYNEQFF.

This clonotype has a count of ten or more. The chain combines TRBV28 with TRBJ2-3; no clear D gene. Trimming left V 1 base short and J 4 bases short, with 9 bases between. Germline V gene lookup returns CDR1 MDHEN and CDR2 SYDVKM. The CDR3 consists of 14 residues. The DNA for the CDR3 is TGTGCCAGCAGTTTATCCCCGGCCGCAGATACGCAGTATTTT. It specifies CASSLSPAADTQYF.

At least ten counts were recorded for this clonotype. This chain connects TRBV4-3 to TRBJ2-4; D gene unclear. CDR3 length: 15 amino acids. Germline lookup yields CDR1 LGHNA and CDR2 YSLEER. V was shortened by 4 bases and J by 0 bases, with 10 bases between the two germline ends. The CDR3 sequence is CASSLGGVAKNIQYF. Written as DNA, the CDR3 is TGCGCCAGCAGCCTGGGCGGAGTAGCCAAAAACATTCAGTACTTC.

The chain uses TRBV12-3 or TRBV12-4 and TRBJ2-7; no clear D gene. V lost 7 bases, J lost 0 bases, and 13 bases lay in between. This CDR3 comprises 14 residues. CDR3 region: CASTPGPSSYEQYF. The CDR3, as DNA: TGTGCCAGCACTCCGGGCCCTAGCTCCTACGAGCAGTACTTC.

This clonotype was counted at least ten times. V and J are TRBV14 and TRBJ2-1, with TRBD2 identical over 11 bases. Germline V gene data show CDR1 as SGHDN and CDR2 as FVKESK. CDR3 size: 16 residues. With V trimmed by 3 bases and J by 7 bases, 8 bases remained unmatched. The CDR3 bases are TGTGCCAGCAGCCAGTCACTAGCGGGAGTGACGAATGAGCAGTTCTTC. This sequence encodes CASSQSLAGVTNEQFF.

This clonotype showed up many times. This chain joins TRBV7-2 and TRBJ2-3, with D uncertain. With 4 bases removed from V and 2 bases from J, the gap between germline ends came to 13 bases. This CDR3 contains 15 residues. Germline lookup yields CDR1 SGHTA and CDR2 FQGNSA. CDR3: CASSYQRVITDTQYF. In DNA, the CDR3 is TGTGCCAGCAGCTACCAAAGGGTTATCACAGATACGCAGTATTTT.

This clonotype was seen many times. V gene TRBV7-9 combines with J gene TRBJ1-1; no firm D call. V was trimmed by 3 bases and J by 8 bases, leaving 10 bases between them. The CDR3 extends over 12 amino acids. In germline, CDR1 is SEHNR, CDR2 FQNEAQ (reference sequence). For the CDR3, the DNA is TGTGCCAGCAGCTTCGCTGAGTTGGAAGCTTTCTTT. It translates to CASSFAELEAFF.

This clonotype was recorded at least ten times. CDR3 bases: TGTGCCAGCTCTATGGACCGTGTGGGAGAGACCCAGTACTTC. Protein sequence: CASSMDRVGETQYF. The genes are TRBV3-1 and TRBJ2-5; D unclear. This CDR3 region has 14 residues. CDR1 LGHDT and CDR2 YNNKEL come from the germline V gene (reference sequence). The ends were cut back, 8 bases at V and 4 bases at J, with 17 bases in the middle.

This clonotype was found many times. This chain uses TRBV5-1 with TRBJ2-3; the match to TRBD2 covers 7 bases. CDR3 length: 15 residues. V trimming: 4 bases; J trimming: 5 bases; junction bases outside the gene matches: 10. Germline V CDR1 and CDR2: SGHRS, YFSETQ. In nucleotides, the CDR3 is TGCGCCAGCAGCCCGGGACGGGGGGACCTAGATACGCAGTATTTT. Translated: CASSPGRGDLDTQYF.

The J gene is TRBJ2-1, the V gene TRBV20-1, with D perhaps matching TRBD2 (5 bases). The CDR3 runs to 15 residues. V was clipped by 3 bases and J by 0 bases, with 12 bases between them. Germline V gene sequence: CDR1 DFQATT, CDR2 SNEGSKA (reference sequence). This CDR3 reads CSASSLAPSYNEQFF. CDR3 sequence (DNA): TGCAGTGCTAGTTCCCTAGCCCCCTCCTACAATGAGCAGTTCTTC.

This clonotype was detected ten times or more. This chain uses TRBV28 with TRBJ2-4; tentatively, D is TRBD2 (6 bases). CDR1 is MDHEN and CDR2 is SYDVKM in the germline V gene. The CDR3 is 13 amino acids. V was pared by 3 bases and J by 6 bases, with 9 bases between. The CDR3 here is CASSLGGSNIQYF. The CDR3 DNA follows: TGTGCCAGCAGTTTGGGGGGTTCAAACATTCAGTACTTC.

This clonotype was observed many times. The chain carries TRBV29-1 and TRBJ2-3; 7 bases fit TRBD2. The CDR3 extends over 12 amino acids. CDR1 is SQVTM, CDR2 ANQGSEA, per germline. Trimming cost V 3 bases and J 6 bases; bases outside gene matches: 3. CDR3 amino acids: CSVEGGGDTQYF. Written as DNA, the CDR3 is TGCAGCGTTGAGGGGGGAGGGGATACGCAGTATTTT.